This section outlines one T cell receptor beta chain sequence together with its context. Germline V gene lookup returns CDR1 SNHLY and CDR2 FYNNEI. This CDR3 has 17 amino acids. V was pared by 5 bases and J by 2 bases, with 5 bases of the junction left unmatched. This sample stems from a study of T cells in Graves' hyperthyroidism and ophthalmopathy. It was RNA transcripts that yielded the amplified TCR beta CDR3 regions. The TCR CDR3 was amplified in a first-round RT-PCR using the HTBI primer set. TCRdb recomputed calls from the multiplex PCR reads with MiXCR, one row per CDR3 protein. Counted here are about 380,000 distinct CDR3 sequences, approximately 15% occurring once; the ten biggest clones make up 9.5% to 11%. The diagnostic basis comprised clinical symptoms, serum thyroxine and TRAb, thyroid ultrasound and orbital computed tomography.

This TCR came from a woman aged 60-75 years with Graves' hyperthyroidism. The rearrangement links TRBV2 to TRBJ2-3; 15 nucleotides align to TRBD2. Sequencing used blood. The CDR3 loop is CASSPGLAGGVTDTQYF. The CDR3 coding sequence is TGTGCCAGCAGTCCGGGACTAGCGGGAGGAGTCACAGATACGCAGTATTTT. Based on the CDR3 plus reference TRBV2 and TRBJ2-3, the full variable domain is EPEVTQTPSHQVTQMGQEVILRCVPISNHLYFYWYRQILGQKVEFLVSFYNNEISEKSEIFDDQFSVERPDGSNFTLKIRSTKLEDSAMYFCASSPGLAGGVTDTQYFGPGTRLTVL.